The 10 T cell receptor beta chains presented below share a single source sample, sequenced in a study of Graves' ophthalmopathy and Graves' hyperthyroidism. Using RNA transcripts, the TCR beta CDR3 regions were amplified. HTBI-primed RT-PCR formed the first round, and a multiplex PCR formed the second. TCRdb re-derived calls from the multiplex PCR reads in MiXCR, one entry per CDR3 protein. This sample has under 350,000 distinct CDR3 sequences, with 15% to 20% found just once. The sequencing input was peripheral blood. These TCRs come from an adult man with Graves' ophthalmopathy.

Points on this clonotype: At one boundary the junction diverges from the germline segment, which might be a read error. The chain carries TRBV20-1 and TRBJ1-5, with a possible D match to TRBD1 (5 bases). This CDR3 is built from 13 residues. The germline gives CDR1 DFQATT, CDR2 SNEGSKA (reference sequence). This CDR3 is CSADGGLGQPQLF. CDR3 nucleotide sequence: TGCAGTGCAGATGGGGGGTTAGGTCAGCCCCAGCTTTTT.

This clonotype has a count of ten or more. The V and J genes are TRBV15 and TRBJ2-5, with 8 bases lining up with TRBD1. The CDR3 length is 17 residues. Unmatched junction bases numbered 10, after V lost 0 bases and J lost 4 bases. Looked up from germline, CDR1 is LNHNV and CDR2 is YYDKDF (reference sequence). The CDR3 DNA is TGTGCCACCAGCAGAGAATCGACAGGGGCGGTGTTAGAGACCCAGTACTTC. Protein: CATSRESTGAVLETQYF.

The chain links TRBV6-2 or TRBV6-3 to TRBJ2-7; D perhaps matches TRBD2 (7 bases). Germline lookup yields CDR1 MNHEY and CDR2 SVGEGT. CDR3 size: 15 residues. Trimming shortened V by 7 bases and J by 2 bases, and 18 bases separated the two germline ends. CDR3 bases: TGTGCCAGCAACGAAGGGGGGGAGGCCCCCTACGAGCAGTACTTC. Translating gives CASNEGGEAPYEQYF.

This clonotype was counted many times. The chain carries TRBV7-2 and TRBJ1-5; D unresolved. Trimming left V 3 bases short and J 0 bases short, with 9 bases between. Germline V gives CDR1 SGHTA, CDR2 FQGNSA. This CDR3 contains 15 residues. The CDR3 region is CASSFYGDSNQPQHF. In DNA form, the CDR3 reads TGTGCCAGCAGCTTTTACGGTGATAGCAATCAGCCCCAGCATTTT.

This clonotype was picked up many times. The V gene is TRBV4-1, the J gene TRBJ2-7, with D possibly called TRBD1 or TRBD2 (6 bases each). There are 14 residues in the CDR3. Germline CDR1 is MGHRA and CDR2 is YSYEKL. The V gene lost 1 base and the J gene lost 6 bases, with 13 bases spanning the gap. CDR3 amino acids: CASSQAQPGAEQYF. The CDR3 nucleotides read TGCGCCAGCAGCCAAGCCCAACCGGGGGCCGAGCAGTACTTC.

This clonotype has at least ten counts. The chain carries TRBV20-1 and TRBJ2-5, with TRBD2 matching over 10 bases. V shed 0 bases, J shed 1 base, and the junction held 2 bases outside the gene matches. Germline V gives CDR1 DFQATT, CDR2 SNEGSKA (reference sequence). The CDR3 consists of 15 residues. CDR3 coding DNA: TGCAGTGCTAGAGACCGGACTAGCGGCCAAGAGACCCAGTACTTC. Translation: CSARDRTSGQETQYF.

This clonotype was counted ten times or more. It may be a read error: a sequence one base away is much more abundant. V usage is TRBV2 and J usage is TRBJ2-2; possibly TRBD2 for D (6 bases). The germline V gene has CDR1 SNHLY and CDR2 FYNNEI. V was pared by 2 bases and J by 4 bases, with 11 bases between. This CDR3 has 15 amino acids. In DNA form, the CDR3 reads TGTGCCAGCAGTGAATTGCCCGGGAGCACCGGGGAGCTGTTTTTT. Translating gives CASSELPGSTGELFF.

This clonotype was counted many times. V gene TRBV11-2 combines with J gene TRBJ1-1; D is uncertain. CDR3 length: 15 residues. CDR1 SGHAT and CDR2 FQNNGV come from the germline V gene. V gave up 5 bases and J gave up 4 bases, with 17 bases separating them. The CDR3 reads CASSTYYNQRTEAFF. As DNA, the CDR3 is TGTGCCAGCAGCACCTATTACAACCAACGCACTGAAGCTTTCTTT.

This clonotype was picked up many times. CDR3 region: CSARPQTGGAFSYEQYF. DNA for the CDR3: TGCAGTGCTAGACCTCAGACAGGGGGCGCGTTCTCCTACGAGCAGTACTTC. The J gene is TRBJ2-7, the V gene TRBV20-1; 10 nucleotides agree with TRBD1. The CDR3 contains 17 residues. Germline loops: CDR1 DFQATT, CDR2 SNEGSKA (reference sequence). Trimming at V came to 2 bases and at J to 0 bases, leaving 10 bases not matched to a gene.

The CDR3 nucleotides read TGTGCCAGCAGCTACGCCGGGACAGACTACGAGCAGTACTTC. Its protein product is CASSYAGTDYEQYF. The J gene is TRBJ2-7, the V gene TRBV7-9, with TRBD1 identical over 7 bases. J gave up 3 bases and V 4 bases, and 6 bases lay outside the gene matches. The CDR3 spans 14 residues. Looked up from germline, CDR1 is SEHNR and CDR2 is FQNEAQ (reference sequence).